Presented here are 8 T cell receptor beta chains from one specimen sequenced in a study of metastatic and nonmetastatic thyroid tumors. TCRdb re-called clones via MiXCR from the PCR reads. The sample shows about 69,000 clones, 13% to 15% of them seen only once. Thyroid surgery was performed in patients who had received no treatment beforehand. The sample consisted of blood. The receptors were sampled from a male donor with papillary thyroid cancer or a benign thyroid nodule (not recorded which). Some clones in this sample may be carry-over from other donors' samples.

At least ten counts were recorded for this clone. The V call is TRBV5-8, the J call TRBJ2-4, with D tentatively TRBD1 (5 bases). Per the germline V gene, CDR1 is SGHTS and CDR2 is YDEGEE. Trimming took 1 base from V and 3 from J, leaving 20 bases between them. There are 18 residues in the CDR3. CDR3 nucleotide sequence: TGTGCCAGCAGCTTGTTCCTTGGCAGGGATTCGGACAAAAACATTCAGTACTTC. Protein: CASSLFLGRDSDKNIQYF.

CDR3 in amino acids: CASSLGGCYTF. CDR3 sequence (DNA): TGTGCCAGCAGCTTAGGTGGCTGCTACACCTTC. V and J are TRBV11-2 and TRBJ1-2, with no clear D. V lost 1 base to trimming and J lost 9 bases, with 6 bases between them. Germline CDR1 is SGHAT and CDR2 is FQNNGV. The CDR3 contains 11 residues.

This clone turned up a few times. An end of the junction does not agree with germline; a read error may underlie this. This chain joins TRBV7-9 and TRBJ1-3; D not resolved. The CDR3 runs 14 residues. Germline CDR1 reads SEHNR; CDR2 reads FQNEAQ (reference sequence). The CDR3 nucleotides read TGTGCCAGCAGCTTAGATGGCACTCTGAACACCGTATATTTT. Amino acid sequence: CASSLDGTLNTVYF.

This clone was detected a few times. Being one base from a much bigger clone, this may be a read error. Other nucleotide sequences from this sample produce the same CDR3. The V gene is TRBV19, the J gene TRBJ2-3; TRBD2 is a possible D gene (5 bases). This CDR3 is 14 amino acids long. Trimming cost V 4 bases and J 4 bases, with 12 bases left between them. The V gene's germline CDR1 is LNHDA and CDR2 SQIVND (reference sequence). DNA for the CDR3: TGTGCCAGTAGTACCGGGAAATTCCCAGATACGCAGTATTTT. Protein sequence: CASSTGKFPDTQYF.

This clone was seen a few times. This may be a read error, as it is one base from a much larger clone. J is TRBJ2-5 and V is TRBV7-2; 9 bases match TRBD2. Germline CDR1 SGHTA, CDR2 FQGNSA. Losses at the gene ends were 4 bases for V and 7 bases for J; bases not matched to a gene: 7. The CDR3 loop spans 14 amino acids. The CDR3 nucleotides read TGTGCCAGCAGCTCTATAGCGGGAGAGGGGACCCAGTACTTC. Amino acids: CASSSIAGEGTQYF.

This clone has ten or more counts. The V call is TRBV4-1, the J call TRBJ2-2; TRBD2 matches 7 bases. The germline V gene has CDR1 MGHRA and CDR2 YSYEKL. Losses at the gene ends were 0 bases for V and 5 bases for J; bases not matched to a gene: 6. The CDR3 totals 16 residues. CDR3 in DNA: TGCGCCAGCAGCCAAGAACCTCCACTAGCGACCGGGGAGCTGTTTTTT. Protein: CASSQEPPLATGELFF.

This clone appeared many times. The genes are TRBV20-1 and TRBJ2-1, with D perhaps being TRBD1 or TRBD2 (5 bases each). The germline CDR1 and CDR2 sequences are DFQATT and SNEGSKA (reference sequence). CDR3 length: 15 amino acids. With 6 bases removed from V and 0 bases from J, the gap between germline ends came to 15 bases. As DNA, the CDR3 is TGCAGTGCGGATACGGGGCGAAGCTCCTACAATGAGCAGTTCTTC. This codes for CSADTGRSSYNEQFF.

This clone was recorded many times. The chain couples TRBV7-3 to TRBJ1-5; TRBD1 agrees at 9 bases. The CDR3 is made up of 19 amino acids. Trimming took 1 base from V and 2 from J; bases not matched to a gene: 12. Per the germline V gene, CDR1 is SGHTA and CDR2 is FQGTGA. The CDR3 is CASSLRWDREQGGNQPQHF. The CDR3 bases are TGTGCCAGCAGCTTAAGGTGGGACAGGGAACAGGGGGGCAATCAGCCCCAGCATTTT. Complete variable domain (other parts from reference TRBV7-3 and TRBJ1-5): GAGVSQTPSNKVTEKGKYVELRCDPISGHTALYWYRQSLGQGPEFLIYFQGTGAADDSGLPNDRFFAVRPEGSVSTLKIQRTERGDSAVYLCASSLRWDREQGGNQPQHFGDGTRLSIL.